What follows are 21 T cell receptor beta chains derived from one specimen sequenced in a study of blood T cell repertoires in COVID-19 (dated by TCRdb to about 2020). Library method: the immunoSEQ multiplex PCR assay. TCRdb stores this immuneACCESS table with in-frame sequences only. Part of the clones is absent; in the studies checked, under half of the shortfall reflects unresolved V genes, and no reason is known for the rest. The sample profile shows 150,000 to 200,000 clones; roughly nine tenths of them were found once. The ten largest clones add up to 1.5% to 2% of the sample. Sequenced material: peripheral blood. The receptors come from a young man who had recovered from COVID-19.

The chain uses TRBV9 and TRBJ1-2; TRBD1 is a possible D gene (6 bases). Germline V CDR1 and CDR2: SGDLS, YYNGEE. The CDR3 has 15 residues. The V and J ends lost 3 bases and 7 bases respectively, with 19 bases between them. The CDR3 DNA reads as TGTGCCAGCAGCGCCGGACAGTCCAAGAGGCGTGGCTACACCTTC. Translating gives CASSAGQSKRRGYTF. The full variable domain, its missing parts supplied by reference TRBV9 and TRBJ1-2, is DSGVTQTPKHLITATGQRVTLRCSPRSGDLSVYWYQQSLDQGLQFLIQYYNGEERAKGNILERFSAQQFPDLHSELNLSSLELGDSALYFCASSAGQSKRRGYTFGSGTRLTVV.

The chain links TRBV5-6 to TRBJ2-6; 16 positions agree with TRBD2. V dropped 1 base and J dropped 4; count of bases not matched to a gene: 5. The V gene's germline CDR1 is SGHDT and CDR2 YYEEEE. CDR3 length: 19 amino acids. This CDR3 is CASSLPGLAGGPGANVLTF. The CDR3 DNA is TGTGCCAGCAGCTTGCCGGGACTAGCGGGAGGGCCCGGGGCCAACGTCCTGACTTTC.

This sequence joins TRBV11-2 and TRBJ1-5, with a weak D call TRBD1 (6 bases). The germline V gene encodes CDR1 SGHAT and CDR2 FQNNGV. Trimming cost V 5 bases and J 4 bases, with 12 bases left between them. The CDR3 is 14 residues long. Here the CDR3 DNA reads TGTGCCAGCAGCGGATCTACAGGGAATCAGCCCCAGCATTTT. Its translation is CASSGSTGNQPQHF.

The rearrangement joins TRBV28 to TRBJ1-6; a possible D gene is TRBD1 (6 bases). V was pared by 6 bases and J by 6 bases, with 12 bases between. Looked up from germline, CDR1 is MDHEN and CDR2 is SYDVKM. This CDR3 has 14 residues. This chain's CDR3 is CASSPTDSNSPLHF. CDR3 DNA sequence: TGTGCCAGCAGCCCTACGGACAGTAATTCACCCCTCCACTTT.

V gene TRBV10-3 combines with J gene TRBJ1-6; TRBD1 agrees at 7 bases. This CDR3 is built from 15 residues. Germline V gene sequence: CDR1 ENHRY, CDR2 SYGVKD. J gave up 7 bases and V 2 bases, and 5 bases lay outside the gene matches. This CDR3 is CAISEGQDRNSPLHF. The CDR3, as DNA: TGTGCCATCAGTGAGGGACAGGATCGGAATTCACCCCTCCACTTT.

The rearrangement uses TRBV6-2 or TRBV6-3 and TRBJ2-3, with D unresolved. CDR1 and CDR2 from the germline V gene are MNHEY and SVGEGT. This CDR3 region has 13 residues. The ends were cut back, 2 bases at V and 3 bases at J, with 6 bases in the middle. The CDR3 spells CASSYQSTDTQYF. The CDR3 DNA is TGTGCCAGCAGTTACCAGTCGACAGATACGCAGTATTTT.

The CDR3 sequence is CASSAPAGSSYNEQFF. Written as DNA, the CDR3 is TGTGCCAGCAGCGCCCCCGCTGGGAGCTCCTACAATGAGCAGTTCTTC. The chain uses TRBV9 and TRBJ2-1, with D possibly being TRBD2 (5 bases). Trimming shortened V by 3 bases and J by 0 bases, and 13 bases separated the two germline ends. Per the germline V gene, CDR1 is SGDLS and CDR2 is YYNGEE. The CDR3 is 16 amino acids.

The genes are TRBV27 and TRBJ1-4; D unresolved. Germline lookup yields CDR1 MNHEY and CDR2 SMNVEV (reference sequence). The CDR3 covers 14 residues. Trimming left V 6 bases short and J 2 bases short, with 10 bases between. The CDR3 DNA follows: TGTGCCAGCAGCCCTCGAACTACTAATGAAAAACTGTTTTTT. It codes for CASSPRTTNEKLFF.

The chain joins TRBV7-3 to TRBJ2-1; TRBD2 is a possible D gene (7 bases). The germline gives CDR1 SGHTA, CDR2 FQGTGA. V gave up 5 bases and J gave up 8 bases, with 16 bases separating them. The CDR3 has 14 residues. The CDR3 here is CASSRGAGSDEQFF. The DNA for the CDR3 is TGTGCCAGCAGCCGGGGGGCCGGGAGCGATGAGCAGTTCTTC. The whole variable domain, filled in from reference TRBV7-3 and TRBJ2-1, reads GAGVSQTPSNKVTEKGKYVELRCDPISGHTALYWYRQSLGQGPEFLIYFQGTGAADDSGLPNDRFFAVRPEGSVSTLKIQRTERGDSAVYLCASSRGAGSDEQFFGPGTRLTVL.

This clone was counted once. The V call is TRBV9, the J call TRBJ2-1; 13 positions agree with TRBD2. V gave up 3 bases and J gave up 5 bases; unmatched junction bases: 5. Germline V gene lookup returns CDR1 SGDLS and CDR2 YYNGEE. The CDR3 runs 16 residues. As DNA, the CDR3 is TGTGCCAGCAGCGCTCCCGGGACTAGCGGGAACAATGAGCAGTTCTTC. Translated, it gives CASSAPGTSGNNEQFF. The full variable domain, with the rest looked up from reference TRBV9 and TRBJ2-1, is DSGVTQTPKHLITATGQRVTLRCSPRSGDLSVYWYQQSLDQGLQFLIQYYNGEERAKGNILERFSAQQFPDLHSELNLSSLELGDSALYFCASSAPGTSGNNEQFFGPGTRLTVL.

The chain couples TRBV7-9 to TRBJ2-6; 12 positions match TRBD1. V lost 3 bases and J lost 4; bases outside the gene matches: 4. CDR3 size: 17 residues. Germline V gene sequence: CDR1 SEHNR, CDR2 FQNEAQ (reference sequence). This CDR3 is CASSFRDRGPGANVLTF. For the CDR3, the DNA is TGTGCCAGCAGCTTCCGGGACAGGGGGCCAGGGGCCAACGTCCTGACTTTC.

Here the CDR3 reads CASSPRTGLGYGYTF. The CDR3 DNA reads TGTGCCAGCAGCCCCAGGACAGGCCTCGGGTATGGCTACACCTTC. V usage is TRBV7-2 and J usage is TRBJ1-2, with 7 bases matching TRBD1. CDR3 length equals 15 residues. J lost 5 bases, V lost 5 bases, and 11 bases had no gene match. Germline CDR1 SGHTA, CDR2 FQGNSA.

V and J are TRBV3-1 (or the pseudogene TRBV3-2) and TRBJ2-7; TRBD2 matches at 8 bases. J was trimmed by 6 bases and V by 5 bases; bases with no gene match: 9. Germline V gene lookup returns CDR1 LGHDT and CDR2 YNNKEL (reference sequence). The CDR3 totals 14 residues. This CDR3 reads CASSGGLGGLEQYF. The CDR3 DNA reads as TGTGCCAGCAGCGGGGGACTAGGGGGTCTCGAGCAGTACTTC.

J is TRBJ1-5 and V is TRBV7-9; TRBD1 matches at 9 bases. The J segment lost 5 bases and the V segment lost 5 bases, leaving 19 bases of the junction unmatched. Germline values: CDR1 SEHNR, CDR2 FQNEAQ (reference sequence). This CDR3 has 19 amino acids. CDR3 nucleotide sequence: TGTGCCAGCAGCAGTGATTCGAACAGGGGGCTGCCGGCCGATCAGCCCCAGCATTTT. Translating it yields CASSSDSNRGLPADQPQHF.

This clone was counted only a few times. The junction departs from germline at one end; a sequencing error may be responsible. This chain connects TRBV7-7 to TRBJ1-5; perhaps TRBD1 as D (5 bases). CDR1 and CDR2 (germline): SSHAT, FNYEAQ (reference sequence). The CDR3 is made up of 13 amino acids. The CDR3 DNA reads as TGTGCTAGCAGCGCGGGGCTTGCTCAGCCCCAGCATTTT. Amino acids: CASSAGLAQPQHF.

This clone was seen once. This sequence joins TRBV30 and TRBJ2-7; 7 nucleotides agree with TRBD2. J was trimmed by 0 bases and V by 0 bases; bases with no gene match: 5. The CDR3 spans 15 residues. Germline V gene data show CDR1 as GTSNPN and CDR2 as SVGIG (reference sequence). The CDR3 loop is CAWSVASGLSYEQYF. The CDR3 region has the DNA TGTGCCTGGAGTGTGGCTAGCGGACTCTCCTACGAGCAGTACTTC.

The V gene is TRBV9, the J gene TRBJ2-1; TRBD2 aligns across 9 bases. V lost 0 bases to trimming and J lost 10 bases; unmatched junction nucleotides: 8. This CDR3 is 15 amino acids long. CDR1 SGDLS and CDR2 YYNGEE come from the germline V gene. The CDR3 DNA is TGTGCCAGCAGCGTAGCGCGGGAGGGCCAGGGAGAGCAGTTCTTC. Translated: CASSVAREGQGEQFF. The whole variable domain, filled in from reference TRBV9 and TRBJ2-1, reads DSGVTQTPKHLITATGQRVTLRCSPRSGDLSVYWYQQSLDQGLQFLIQYYNGEERAKGNILERFSAQQFPDLHSELNLSSLELGDSALYFCASSVAREGQGEQFFGPGTRLTVL.

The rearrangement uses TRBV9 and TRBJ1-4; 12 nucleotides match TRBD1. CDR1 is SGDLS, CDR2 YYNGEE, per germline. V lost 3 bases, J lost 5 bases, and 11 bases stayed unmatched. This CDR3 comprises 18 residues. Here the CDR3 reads CASSAGTGGLPSNEKLFF. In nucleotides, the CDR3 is TGTGCCAGCAGCGCAGGGACAGGGGGCCTCCCCAGCAATGAAAAACTGTTTTTT.

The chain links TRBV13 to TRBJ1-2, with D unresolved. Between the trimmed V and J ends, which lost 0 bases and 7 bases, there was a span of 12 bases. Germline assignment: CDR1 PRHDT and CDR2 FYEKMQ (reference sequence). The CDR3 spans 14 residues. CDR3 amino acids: CASSLGRPVSGYTF. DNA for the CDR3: TGTGCCAGCAGCTTAGGGCGGCCAGTCTCTGGCTACACCTTC.

The CDR3 sequence is CASSPGGGWRIPQSETLHF. The CDR3 DNA follows: TGTGCCAGCAGTCCGGGAGGGGGGTGGAGGATACCGCAATCGGAGACCCTCCACTTT. This chain uses TRBV28 with TRBJ1-6, with D tentatively TRBD1 (6 bases). CDR3 length equals 19 residues. Germline CDR1 reads MDHEN; CDR2 reads SYDVKM. Trimming removed 5 bases at V and 14 bases at J, with 34 bases between.

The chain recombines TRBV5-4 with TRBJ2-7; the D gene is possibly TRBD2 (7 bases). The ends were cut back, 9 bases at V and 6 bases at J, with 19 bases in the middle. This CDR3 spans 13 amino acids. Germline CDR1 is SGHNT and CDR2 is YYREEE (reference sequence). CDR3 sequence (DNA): TGTGCCACCAAGGGGGGGACTGAGCGCGAGCAGTACTTC. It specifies CATKGGTEREQYF.